The next 4 T cell receptor beta chains were all read from a single sample in a study of siplizumab effects on memory and regulatory T cells. Profiled with immunoSEQ multiplex PCR; TCRdb holds only in-frame clones, not every one. Among tens of thousands of clones listed, 87% were seen once. Material for sequencing was Tregs sorted from blood. The receptors derive from a human donor in good health.

V is TRBV6-5 and J is TRBJ2-7; TRBD1 or TRBD2 may be the D gene (5 bases each). Per germline, CDR1 MNHEY and CDR2 SVGAGI. The length of the CDR3 is 14 residues. Between the trimmed V and J ends, which lost 4 bases and 2 bases, there was a span of 12 bases. CDR3 in amino acids: CASSFGTRTYEQYF. The CDR3 bases are TGTGCCAGCAGTTTTGGGACGAGAACCTACGAGCAGTACTTC.

The chain recombines TRBV5-4 with TRBJ2-7; tentatively, D is TRBD1 (5 bases). V was clipped by 4 bases and J by 3 bases, with 14 bases between them. The CDR3 covers 14 residues. Germline V gene data show CDR1 as SGHNT and CDR2 as YYREEE (reference sequence). Here the CDR3 reads CASSGNKGVYEQYF. Here the CDR3 DNA reads TGTGCCAGCAGCGGGAACAAAGGGGTCTACGAGCAGTACTTC.

The chain recombines TRBV4-3 with TRBJ1-6; D perhaps matches TRBD1 (5 bases). Deletions cut 4 bases from V and 10 bases from J, with 17 bases between. The germline V gene has CDR1 LGHNA and CDR2 YSLEER. The CDR3 has 15 residues. The CDR3: CASSPMQGNSSPLHF. Here the CDR3 DNA reads TGCGCCAGCAGCCCGATGCAGGGTAACAGCTCACCCCTCCACTTT.

This clone has at least ten counts. The chain carries TRBV14 and TRBJ2-1; the D gene is possibly TRBD2 (6 bases). Trimming removed 6 bases from V and 12 bases from J, with 15 bases in between. The CDR3 has 12 residues. Germline CDR1 SGHDN, CDR2 FVKESK. The CDR3 DNA is TGTGCCAGCAGGCCTTATTCCGGGAGGCAGTTCTTC. Translating it yields CASRPYSGRQFF. The variable domain in full, completed from reference TRBV14 and TRBJ2-1, reads EAGVTQFPSHSVIEKGQTVTLRCDPISGHDNLYWYRRVMGKEIKFLLHFVKESKQDESGMPNNRFLAERTGGTYSTLKVQPAELEDSGVYFCASRPYSGRQFFGPGTRLTVL.